These 28 T cell receptor beta chains came from one sample sequenced in a study of OX40 agonist ivuxolimab in advanced cancers. Libraries were prepared by immunoSEQ multiplex PCR; TCRdb keeps only in-frame clonotypes and omits some of them. The sample lists tens of thousands of clones; approximately 85% were seen once. The material was CD4+ or CD8+ T cells sorted from blood, obtained in a trial of the OX40 agonist ivuxolimab. Receptors were obtained from an adult with an advanced solid tumor such as melanoma, head and neck, liver or kidney cancer.

This chain joins TRBV19 and TRBJ1-3; no clear D gene. The CDR3 covers 16 residues. Looked up from germline, CDR1 is LNHDA and CDR2 is SQIVND (reference sequence). With 4 bases removed from V and 0 bases from J, the gap between germline ends came to 13 bases. The CDR3 DNA sequence: TGTGCCAGTAGTACATACGGACCGTTCTCTGGAAACACCATATATTTT. It codes for CASSTYGPFSGNTIYF.

Written as DNA, the CDR3 is TGTGCCAGCAGCTTTCGGACGGGGTTACAAGAAAAACTGTTTTTT. It codes for CASSFRTGLQEKLFF. V and J are TRBV9 and TRBJ1-4; D call uncertain. The V and J ends lost 4 bases and 8 bases respectively, with 18 bases between them. The CDR3 is 15 residues long. The germline gives CDR1 SGDLS, CDR2 YYNGEE.

Concerning this clone itself: The junction shows a germline mismatch at one end, possibly a read error. The rearrangement joins TRBV7-7 to TRBJ2-6; a possible D gene is TRBD1 (6 bases). CDR1 and CDR2 (germline): SSHAT, FNYEAQ (reference sequence). The CDR3 loop spans 17 amino acids. The CDR3 coding sequence is TGTGCTAGCAGGTACCGGGACACCCTCTCTGGGGCCAACGTCCTGACTTTC. Protein sequence: CASRYRDTLSGANVLTF.

The rearrangement joins TRBV7-2 to TRBJ2-7; D is uncertain. Per the germline V gene, CDR1 is SGHTA and CDR2 is FQGNSA. The CDR3 has 15 residues. V lost 5 bases, J lost 3 bases, and 17 bases lay in between. The CDR3 nucleotides read TGTGCCAGCAGCCCGATTTTCTCCAGCCGCTACGAGCAGTACTTC. Translating gives CASSPIFSSRYEQYF.

The V gene is TRBV10-3, the J gene TRBJ1-3; a possible D gene is TRBD1 (6 bases). V was pared by 10 bases and J by 3 bases, with 19 bases between. Looked up from germline, CDR1 is ENHRY and CDR2 is SYGVKD. The length of the CDR3 is 15 residues. DNA for the CDR3: TGTGCCACCAAAAAAACAGAACAGGGTGGAAACACCATATATTTT. Its translation: CATKKTEQGGNTIYF.

The CDR3 bases are TGTGCCAGTAGTTCCGGACTCGCCCCGAATGAGCAGTTCTTC. Protein sequence: CASSSGLAPNEQFF. The chain combines TRBV19 with TRBJ2-1, with D tentatively TRBD2 (5 bases). V lost 5 bases to trimming and J lost 7 bases, with 15 bases between them. The germline V gene has CDR1 LNHDA and CDR2 SQIVND (reference sequence). The CDR3 runs 14 residues.

The gene calls are TRBV4-2 and TRBJ1-6; D possibly corresponds to TRBD1 (5 bases). The CDR3 consists of 16 residues. Germline CDR1 LGHNA, CDR2 YNFKEQ. Trimming shortened V by 0 bases and J by 7 bases, and 13 bases separated the two germline ends. The CDR3 spells CASSQDTSRDNSPLHF. The CDR3 DNA reads TGTGCCAGCAGCCAAGATACTAGCAGGGACAATTCACCCCTCCACTTT.

The table lists this clone with a count of one. CDR3 sequence (DNA): TGTGCTAGTGGCTCATCACAGGACCCCTTCTATGGCTACACCTTC. Its translation: CASGSSQDPFYGYTF. The chain links TRBV12-5 to TRBJ1-2; TRBD1 might be the D (5 bases). Per germline, CDR1 LGHNT and CDR2 FRNRAP. Trimming stripped 6 bases from V and 4 bases from J, with 18 bases between. This CDR3 is built from 15 residues.

This rearrangement joins TRBV6-1 to TRBJ1-1; tentative D call: TRBD1 (5 bases). Germline CDR1 MNHNS, CDR2 SASEGT. Deletions cut 7 bases from V and 5 bases from J, with 14 bases between. The CDR3 sequence is 13 residues long. CDR3 in amino acids: CASTLLGATEAFF. The CDR3 nucleotides are TGTGCCAGCACCCTTTTAGGGGCAACTGAAGCTTTCTTT.

The chain combines TRBV27 with TRBJ2-7, with 7 bases lining up with TRBD1. There are 12 residues in the CDR3. V lost 6 bases, J lost 3 bases, and 2 bases stayed unmatched. Per the germline V gene, CDR1 is MNHEY and CDR2 is SMNVEV (reference sequence). The CDR3 DNA is TGTGCCAGCAGCGGGACAGACTACGAGCAGTACTTC. Translated, it gives CASSGTDYEQYF.

V and J are TRBV28 and TRBJ2-3; 7 bases align to TRBD1. CDR3 length: 16 residues. The V gene's germline CDR1 is MDHEN and CDR2 SYDVKM. Trimming removed 5 bases from V and 6 bases from J; junction bases left unmatched: 14. CDR3 in amino acids: CASSPLRVGGDDTQYF. The CDR3 bases are TGTGCCAGCAGTCCCCTCCGGGTAGGGGGCGATGATACGCAGTATTTT.

This clone was seen once. The gene calls are TRBV14 and TRBJ1-1; D is undetermined. Germline CDR1 and CDR2: SGHDN and FVKESK. This CDR3 has 13 residues. Trimming took off 3 bases at V and 0 bases at J, with 5 bases between the two ends. CDR3 amino acids: CASSHGLNTEAFF. CDR3 nucleotides: TGTGCCAGCAGCCACGGCTTGAACACTGAAGCTTTCTTT.

This clone was counted once. The chain combines TRBV10-1 with TRBJ2-1, with 10 bases that match TRBD2. This CDR3 has 14 amino acids. Germline assignment: CDR1 WNHNN and CDR2 SYGVQD (reference sequence). V lost 5 bases and J lost 6; bases outside the gene matches: 4. CDR3 sequence reads: CASSSGLASNEQFF. For the CDR3, the DNA is TGCGCCAGCAGTTCGGGACTAGCGTCCAATGAGCAGTTCTTC.

The chain is built from TRBV29-1 and TRBJ1-2; a weak D match, TRBD1 (6 bases). In germline, CDR1 is SQVTM, CDR2 ANQGSEA. This CDR3 has 11 amino acids. V was pared by 6 bases and J by 6 bases, with 11 bases between. CDR3 sequence (DNA): TGCAGCGTCGCGACAGGAGATGGCTACACCTTC. Amino acids: CSVATGDGYTF.

J is TRBJ1-5 and V is TRBV10-2, with no clear D. The CDR3 runs 11 residues. Trimming pared 0 bases from V and 11 bases from J, leaving 5 bases between. Germline V gives CDR1 WSHSY, CDR2 SAAADI. The CDR3 protein is CASSESWAQHF. In DNA, the CDR3 is TGCGCCAGCAGTGAGTCCTGGGCCCAGCATTTT.

CDR3 in amino acids: CASSAMHAHTDTQYF. The CDR3 DNA reads TGTGCCAGCAGTGCAATGCACGCACACACAGATACGCAGTATTTT. The chain links TRBV6-5 to TRBJ2-3; D gene ambiguous. Per germline, CDR1 MNHEY and CDR2 SVGAGI. Trimming left V 5 bases short and J 2 bases short, with 14 bases between. The CDR3 is 15 amino acids.

The J gene is TRBJ1-2, the V gene TRBV6-1; D is perhaps TRBD1 (5 bases). The CDR3 has 18 residues. Germline V gives CDR1 MNHNS, CDR2 SASEGT. Deletions cut 0 bases from V and 4 bases from J, with 21 bases between. Here the CDR3 reads CASSEAHRQTTFPYGYTF. The CDR3 DNA reads as TGTGCCAGCAGTGAAGCGCATCGACAGACAACATTTCCCTATGGCTACACCTTC.

J is TRBJ2-2 and V is TRBV30; D may be TRBD2 (6 bases). This CDR3 spans 16 amino acids. Germline CDR1 is GTSNPN and CDR2 is SVGIG (reference sequence). V dropped 3 bases and J dropped 3 bases, with 17 bases sitting between them. CDR3 DNA: TGTGCCTGGAGCCGCAAACTAGCCGGAGACACCGGGGAGCTGTTTTTT. Encoded protein: CAWSRKLAGDTGELFF.

The V and J genes are TRBV19 and TRBJ2-7; unclear D gene. There are 14 residues in the CDR3. V was pared by 3 bases and J by 3 bases, with 12 bases between. CDR1 and CDR2 (germline): LNHDA, SQIVND (reference sequence). The CDR3 DNA reads as TGTGCCAGTAGTATTTCCGGGCTTAACTACGAGCAGTACTTC. It specifies CASSISGLNYEQYF.

J is TRBJ2-7 and V is TRBV28; D remains unclear. Germline V gene sequence: CDR1 MDHEN, CDR2 SYDVKM. The CDR3 length is 12 residues. Trimming stripped 4 bases from V and 7 bases from J, with 11 bases between. The CDR3 DNA reads as TGTGCCAGCAGTTCGATGGGTGGTGAGCAGTACTTC. Translating it yields CASSSMGGEQYF.

The V and J genes are TRBV11-2 and TRBJ2-5; weak D call: TRBD2 (5 bases). Germline V gene sequence: CDR1 SGHAT, CDR2 FQNNGV. There are 13 residues in the CDR3. V was trimmed by 5 bases and J by 4 bases, leaving 11 bases between them. The CDR3 loop is CASSHGLGETQYF. DNA of the CDR3: TGTGCCAGCAGCCACGGACTGGGAGAGACCCAGTACTTC.

The rearrangement joins TRBV18 to TRBJ2-7; tentative D call: TRBD1 (6 bases). CDR3 length: 15 residues. CDR1 and CDR2 from the germline V gene are KGHSH and LQKENI. Trimming took off 3 bases at V and 2 bases at J, with 14 bases between the two ends. CDR3 amino acids: CASSPGQTQAYEQYF. Written as DNA, the CDR3 is TGTGCCAGCTCACCTGGACAGACTCAAGCCTACGAGCAGTACTTC.

The count of this clone is one. V gene TRBV30 combines with J gene TRBJ1-5, with D unresolved. Trimming took off 0 bases at V and 3 bases at J, with 9 bases between the two ends. Germline V gives CDR1 GTSNPN, CDR2 SVGIG (reference sequence). The CDR3 totals 14 residues. In nucleotides, the CDR3 is TGTGCCTGGAGTGTAGGGTATGTCAATCAGCCCCAGCATTTT. Protein sequence: CAWSVGYVNQPQHF.

This sequence joins TRBV6-1 and TRBJ2-7; D not resolved. Germline loops: CDR1 MNHNS, CDR2 SASEGT. V was trimmed by 3 bases and J by 5 bases, leaving 11 bases between them. The CDR3 extends over 13 amino acids. The CDR3 bases are TGTGCCAGCAGTGACAGTGACCCCAACGAGCAGTACTTC. Residues: CASSDSDPNEQYF.

This clone showed up just once. The J gene is TRBJ1-4, the V gene TRBV6-5, with D uncertain. Germline V gene lookup returns CDR1 MNHEY and CDR2 SVGAGI. V was cut by 6 bases and J by 3 bases, with 14 bases left in between. The CDR3 consists of 15 residues. DNA of the CDR3: TGTGCCAGCAGAAAATTCTGGCTGGCTAATGAAAAACTGTTTTTT. This sequence encodes CASRKFWLANEKLFF.

The CDR3 loop is CASTFGTVTYNEQFF. CDR3 nucleotide sequence: TGTGCCAGCACCTTCGGGACAGTGACCTACAATGAGCAGTTCTTC. The genes are TRBV11-2 and TRBJ2-1; 7 bases are a match to TRBD1. V gave up 7 bases and J gave up 2 bases; unmatched junction bases: 8. Germline V gives CDR1 SGHAT, CDR2 FQNNGV. The CDR3 runs 15 residues. The full variable domain, completed using reference TRBV11-2 and TRBJ2-1, is EAGVAQSPRYKIIEKRQSVAFWCNPISGHATLYWYQQILGQGPKLLIQFQNNGVVDDSQLPKDRFSAERLKGVDSTLKIQPAKLEDSAVYLCASTFGTVTYNEQFFGPGTRLTVL.

The rearrangement links TRBV11-3 to TRBJ1-2, with TRBD1 identical over 9 bases. The CDR3 runs 14 residues. With 5 bases clipped from V and 4 bases from J, the junction kept 5 bases outside the gene matches. Germline CDR1 reads SGHNT; CDR2 reads YENEEA. CDR3 residues: CASSPGTGTYGYTF. In nucleotides, the CDR3 is TGTGCCAGCAGCCCCGGGACAGGGACCTATGGCTACACCTTC.

The chain recombines TRBV28 with TRBJ2-1; 11 positions match TRBD1. There are 15 residues in the CDR3. Germline V gives CDR1 MDHEN, CDR2 SYDVKM. V was clipped by 8 bases and J by 6 bases; unmatched bases: 9. The CDR3 region is CASGTGTGGSNEQFF. In nucleotides, the CDR3 is TGTGCCAGCGGAACCGGGACAGGGGGGTCCAATGAGCAGTTCTTC.